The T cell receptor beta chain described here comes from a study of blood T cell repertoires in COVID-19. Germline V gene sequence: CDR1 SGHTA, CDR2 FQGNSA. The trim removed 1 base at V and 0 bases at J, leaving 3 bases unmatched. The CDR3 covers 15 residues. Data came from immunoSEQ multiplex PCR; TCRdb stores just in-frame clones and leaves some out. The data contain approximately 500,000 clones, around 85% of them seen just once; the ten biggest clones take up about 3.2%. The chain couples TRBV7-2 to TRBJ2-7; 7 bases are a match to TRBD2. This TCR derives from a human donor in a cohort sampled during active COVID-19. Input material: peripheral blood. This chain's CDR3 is CASSLGLAVSYEQYF. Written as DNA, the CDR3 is TGTGCCAGCAGCTTAGGGCTAGCGGTCTCCTACGAGCAGTACTTC.